This record concerns one TCR beta chain sequence. Its antigen is currently unknown. Researchers isolated CD4+ T cells once less than twelve days of culture had elapsed. Days 3 and 7 were when half the medium was replaced with IL-2 medium. Germline V gives CDR1 MNHNS, CDR2 SASEGT. CDR3 size: 15 residues. Deletions cut 1 base from V and 6 bases from J, with 16 bases between. This sample stems from a study of vaccination effects on CD4 cells after COVID-19. Overall study results and limits: Limitations: small convalescent group and missing early post-infection timepoints. After vaccination, at late timepoints, clones induced by infection and by vaccine contracted markedly.

Sequenced by immunoSEQ multiplex PCR; TCRdb stores in-frame clones only, minus some. This table holds about 38,000 clones, roughly 80% found once. This TCR derives from a human donor who received a COVID-19 vaccine. The sequenced sample was CD4+ T cells from PBMCs cultured without peptide, obtained before COVID-19 vaccination. This rearrangement joins TRBV6-1 to TRBJ2-7, with a possible D match to TRBD1 (6 bases). In DNA, the CDR3 is TGTGCCAGCAGTGAAGGGCAGGGGCGGTTTTCCGAGCAGTACGTC. It translates to CASSEGQGRFSEQYV.